Listed below are T cell receptor beta chains from one sample, sequenced in a study of shared clonotypes between healthy human individuals. Data came from immunoSEQ multiplex PCR; TCRdb stores just in-frame clones and leaves some out. Among a few million clones listed, 95% were seen once. Material: naive CD4+ T cells sorted from blood. The receptors shown here come from a young man in good health. The CDR3 runs from the conserved cysteine through the conserved F or W. The order of the fields is D gene, J gene, V gene, clone size, CDR3 DNA, CDR3 protein. The D gene is left open where the match is weak. Clone size, where shown, is once, few, many, or a class for clones that have expanded.

TRBD1 | TRBJ2-2 | TRBV4-1 | . | TGCGCCAGCAGCCAGTGGACAGGGGGGAACACCGGGGAGCTGTTTTTT | CASSQWTGGNTGELFF
. | TRBJ2-7 | TRBV19 | . | TGTGCCAGTAGTCCCCAGGGCGGACCCTACGAGCAGTACTTC | CASSPQGGPYEQYF
TRBD2 | TRBJ2-1 | TRBV11-3 | . | TGTGCCAGCAGCTTAGGGCGGGGGGAAAGCTCCTACAATGAGCAGTTCTTC | CASSLGRGESSYNEQFF
TRBD1 | TRBJ1-2 | TRBV5-1 | once | TGCGCCAGCAGCCCGGAGGGGGCGGGTAGCTACACCTTC | CASSPEGAGSYTF
TRBD2 | TRBJ2-1 | TRBV30 | . | TGTGCCTGGAGTGAGGGGACTAGCGGAAGGTTCTTC | CAWSEGTSGRFF
. | TRBJ1-3 | TRBV5-1 | . | TGCGCCAGCAGTCTGCAGGGAGAAGGAAACACCATATATTTT | CASSLQGEGNTIYF
TRBD1 | TRBJ2-7 | TRBV25-1 | . | TGTGCCAGCAGTGAATGGAGGTCAGGGGGTACCCACGAGCAGTACTTC | CASSEWRSGGTHEQYF
. | TRBJ2-7 | TRBV10-2 | . | TGCGCCAGCAGTGAGTGGGGACTTAACTACGAGCAGTACTTC | CASSEWGLNYEQYF
TRBD1 | TRBJ1-5 | TRBV28 | . | TGTGCCAGCAGCCTTCGGACAGGGAGAATTATGGGCAATCAGCCCCAGCATTTT | CASSLRTGRIMGNQPQHF
. | TRBJ2-3 | TRBV10-3 | . | TGTGCCATCAGTGTAGCCGGCAGGAGCACAGATACGCAGTATTTT | CAISVAGRSTDTQYF
TRBD2 | TRBJ2-5 | TRBV7-9 | . | TGTGCCGTCGGCGGGGGGGCCCTTGAGACCCAGTACTTC | CAVGGGALETQYF
TRBD1 | TRBJ1-1 | TRBV4-1 | . | TGCGCCAGCAGCCAAGTATTCAGGGGGCGCGATGAGGGCTCTGAAGCTTTCTTT | CASSQVFRGRDEGSEAFF
TRBD1 | TRBJ2-7 | TRBV7-3 | . | TGTGCCAGCAGCTTGGGACAGGGGGCTGACGAGCAGTACTTC | CASSLGQGADEQYF
. | TRBJ1-1 | TRBV19 | . | TGTGCCAGTAGTGACCGTCTAGGGGGGGAAGCTTTCTTT | CASSDRLGGEAFF
TRBD2 | TRBJ2-2 | TRBV5-4 | . | TGTGCCAGCAGCCGAACTAGCGGAGCGACTAACGGGGAGCTGTTTTTT | CASSRTSGATNGELFF
. | TRBJ2-7 | TRBV7-7 | once | TGTGCTAGCAGCTCTACCCCGAACTCCTACGAGCAGTACTTC | CASSSTPNSYEQYF
. | TRBJ2-2 | TRBV11-3 | . | TGTGCCAGCACCTCAGGGCAGGCGGCGGGCGGGGAGCTGTTTTTT | CASTSGQAAGGELFF
. | TRBJ2-4 | TRBV10-1 | . | TGCGCCAGCAGTGACTCCCACGGGGCCAAAAACATTCAGTACTTC | CASSDSHGAKNIQYF
. | TRBJ1-2 | TRBV28 | . | TGTGCCAGCAGTTCCGGGTCAGGCTATGGCTACACCTTC | CASSSGSGYGYTF
. | TRBJ2-2 | TRBV10-3 | . | TGTGCCATCAGTCAGTCCGGGACACAAAACACCGGGGAGCTGTTTTTT | CAISQSGTQNTGELFF
. | TRBJ2-5 | TRBV6-6 | . | TGTGCCAGCAGTTACCCTTCAGGGTCACAAGAGACCCAGTACTTC | CASSYPSGSQETQYF
. | TRBJ2-6 | TRBV30 | . | TGTGCCTGGAGTCGTATCGGGGGCTCTGGGGCCAACGTCCTGACTTTC | CAWSRIGGSGANVLTF
. | TRBJ2-7 | TRBV27 | . | TGTGCCAGCAGTTGGGCCTTCAGGGTCCACTCCTACGAGCAGTACTTC | CASSWAFRVHSYEQYF
. | TRBJ1-5 | TRBV27 | . | TGTGCCAGCAGGGCCACCCGGTTAGGGCATCAGCCCCAGCATTTT | CASRATRLGHQPQHF
. | TRBJ1-2 | TRBV6-1 | . | TGTGCCAGCAGTGAATGGGTGGACTATGGCTACACCTTC | CASSEWVDYGYTF
TRBD2 | TRBJ2-1 | TRBV27 | . | TGTGCCAGCAGTTTACTAGCGGGAGTTTTGGGAAAGCAGTTCTTC | CASSLLAGVLGKQFF
TRBD1 | TRBJ2-7 | TRBV28 | . | TGTGCCAGCAGGGCCGGGACAGGGGGTTCCTACGAGCAGTACTTC | CASRAGTGGSYEQYF
TRBD1 | TRBJ1-1 | TRBV6-1 | . | TGTGCCGGGGGGACAGGGGGTAGCCCTGAAGCTTTCTTT | CAGGTGGSPEAFF
. | TRBJ2-2 | TRBV5-1 | . | TGCGCCAGCAGCTTGGCCTTACAGAACACCGGGGAGCTGTTTTTT | CASSLALQNTGELFF
. | TRBJ2-1 | TRBV20-1 | . | TGCAGTGGTTTGGATCGGTATGAGCAGTTCTTC | CSGLDRYEQFF
. | TRBJ1-6 | TRBV6-6 | . | TGTGCCAGCAAAGAACAGGGCCGTAATTCACCCCTCCACTTT | CASKEQGRNSPLHF
. | TRBJ2-2 | TRBV6-5 | . | TGTGCCAGCAGTTATATCCCTAACGGGGACACCGGGGAGCTGTTTTTT | CASSYIPNGDTGELFF
. | TRBJ2-1 | TRBV7-9 | . | TGTGCCAGCAGCTTAGATAAATACTCCTACAATGAGCAGTTCTTC | CASSLDKYSYNEQFF
TRBD2 | TRBJ2-5 | TRBV9 | once | TGTGCCAGCAGCGTTTCTAGCGGGAGGGAGCAGACCCAGTACTTC | CASSVSSGREQTQYF
. | TRBJ1-4 | TRBV10-3 | . | TGTGCCATCAGCCCCTCGACAGCTAATGAAAAACTGTTTTTT | CAISPSTANEKLFF
. | TRBJ1-5 | TRBV19 | . | TGTGCCAGTAGTATACTGCCGGGCGAATCTAGCAATCAGCCCCAGCATTTT | CASSILPGESSNQPQHF
TRBD1 | TRBJ2-7 | TRBV18 | . | TGTGCCAGCTCACGATCCGGGACAGGGTCCTACGAGCAGTACTTC | CASSRSGTGSYEQYF
. | TRBJ2-4 | TRBV10-3 | . | TGTGCCGCCGAGGGTCGTCTATCCTTATCTGCCAAAAACATTCAGTACTTC | CAAEGRLSLSAKNIQYF
. | TRBJ1-2 | TRBV7-2 | . | TGTGCCAGCAATAGAGGTCGGGACTATGGCTACACCTTC | CASNRGRDYGYTF
. | TRBJ2-3 | TRBV10-3 | . | TGTGCCATCGACAAGGGTCCGGCAGATACGCAGTATTTT | CAIDKGPADTQYF
TRBD1 | TRBJ2-5 | TRBV6-5 | . | TGTGCCAGCAGGAAGACAGGGCAAGAGACCCAGTACTTC | CASRKTGQETQYF
. | TRBJ1-5 | TRBV30 | . | TGTGCCTGGGCCAGGGGATCGGATCAGCCCCAGCATTTT | CAWARGSDQPQHF
. | TRBJ2-3 | TRBV7-9 | . | TGTGCCAGCAGCTTAGCAGCCTACACAGATACGCAGTATTTT | CASSLAAYTDTQYF
TRBD2 | TRBJ2-7 | TRBV27 | . | TGTGCCAGCAGCGGGACTAGCGCTTCCTACGAGCAGTACTTC | CASSGTSASYEQYF
. | TRBJ1-1 | TRBV7-2 | once | TGTGCCAGCAGCCCAGGGGAGTTTAGGAACACTGAAGCTTTCTTT | CASSPGEFRNTEAFF
. | TRBJ1-6 | TRBV6-5 | . | TGTGCCACCGTCGACAGGCCTAATTCGCCCCTCCACTTT | CATVDRPNSPLHF
. | TRBJ1-2 | TRBV5-1 | . | TGCGCCAGCAGCTTAGCAGGGCCCTATGGCTACACCTTC | CASSLAGPYGYTF
. | TRBJ1-1 | TRBV11-2 | . | TGTGCCAGCAGCTGGAGTGGGGACACTGAAGCTTTCTTT | CASSWSGDTEAFF
. | TRBJ2-7 | TRBV10-3 | . | TGTGCCATCAGCGGGACTTTATACGAGCAGTACTTC | CAISGTLYEQYF
TRBD2 | TRBJ2-3 | TRBV18 | . | TGTGCCAGCTCACCACCGGTGGGAGCGGGGGCTCGCACAGATACGCAGTATTTT | CASSPPVGAGARTDTQYF
TRBD2 | TRBJ2-1 | TRBV7-2 | . | TGTGCCAGCTTTCCGGGGAGCGGGGACTTCTACAATGAGCAGTTCTTC | CASFPGSGDFYNEQFF
. | TRBJ1-1 | TRBV6-5 | . | TGTGCCAGCAGTTACGTCGGGGCCACTGAAGCTTTCTTT | CASSYVGATEAFF
. | TRBJ1-2 | TRBV25-1 | . | TGTGCCAGCAGTGAGGTTGGTGACTATGGCTACACCTTC | CASSEVGDYGYTF
. | TRBJ2-1 | TRBV7-2 | . | TGTGCCAGCAGCTTATTGCGGAAAATATACAATGAGCAGTTCTTC | CASSLLRKIYNEQFF